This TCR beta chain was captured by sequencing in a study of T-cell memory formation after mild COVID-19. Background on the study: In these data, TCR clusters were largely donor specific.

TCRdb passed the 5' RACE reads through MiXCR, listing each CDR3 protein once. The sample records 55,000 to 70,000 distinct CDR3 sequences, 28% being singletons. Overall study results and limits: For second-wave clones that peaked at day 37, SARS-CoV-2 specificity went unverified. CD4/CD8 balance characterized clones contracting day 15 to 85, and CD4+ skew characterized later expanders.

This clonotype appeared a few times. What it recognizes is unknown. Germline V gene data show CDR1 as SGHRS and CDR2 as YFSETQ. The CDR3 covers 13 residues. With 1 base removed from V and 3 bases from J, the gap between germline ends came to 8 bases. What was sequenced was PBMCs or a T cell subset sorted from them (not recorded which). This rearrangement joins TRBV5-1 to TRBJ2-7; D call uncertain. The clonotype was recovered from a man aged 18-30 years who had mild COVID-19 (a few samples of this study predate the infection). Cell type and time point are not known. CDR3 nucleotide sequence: TGCGCCAGCAGCTTGTCCCAGCTCTACGAGCAGTACTTC. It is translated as CASSLSQLYEQYF.